This T cell receptor beta chain was retrieved from a study of T cell clones after liver transplantation. Study-wide background: TCRbeta sequencing after a pre-transplant mixed lymphocyte reaction identified graft-donor-reactive clones, later tracked in post-transplant blood. Pre-transplant mixed lymphocyte reactions yielded third-party-reactive TCRbeta sequences as comparators for graft-donor-reactive sequences. Samples came pre-transplant, pre-randomization before withdrawal, and post-randomization after withdrawal ended.

Libraries were prepared by immunoSEQ multiplex PCR; TCRdb keeps only in-frame clonotypes and omits some of them. The sample includes about 33,000 clones, approximately 96% of them seen just once. Trimming took 4 bases from V and 1 from J, leaving 11 bases between them. The germline CDR1 and CDR2 sequences are SEHNR and FQNEAQ (reference sequence). CDR3 length equals 14 residues. This clonotype was sampled from a human patient who received a liver transplant. Some T cells may have originated in the graft donor. Sequencing used CD8+ T cells from blood, obtained 12 months after liver transplant. The J gene is TRBJ2-7, the V gene TRBV7-9; D is possibly TRBD2 (5 bases). The CDR3 DNA reads TGTGCCAGCAGCTCTGCTGCGGGTTCCTACGAGCAGTACTTC. Translated, it gives CASSSAAGSYEQYF.